This T cell receptor (beta chain) originates from a study of blood T cell repertoires in COVID-19. The data were produced by immunoSEQ multiplex PCR, yet TCRdb's version contains in-frame clones alone and is incomplete. The repertoire holds 170,000 or so clones, with roughly 88% as singletons. Turning to this clone: The same CDR3 arises from other DNA sequences in this sample as well.

The germline V gene has CDR1 LGHNA and CDR2 YSLEER. CDR3 length: 15 residues. The germline V and J ends were trimmed by 0 bases and 0 bases, with 6 bases remaining between them. The TCR sequence derives from a woman aged 55-69 years with acute or convalescent COVID-19. The sample taken for sequencing was peripheral blood. The chain joins TRBV4-3 to TRBJ2-1; maybe TRBD1 (6 bases). The CDR3 nucleotides read TGCGCCAGCAGCCAAGACAGGGGCTCCTACAATGAGCAGTTCTTC. Its translation is CASSQDRGSYNEQFF.